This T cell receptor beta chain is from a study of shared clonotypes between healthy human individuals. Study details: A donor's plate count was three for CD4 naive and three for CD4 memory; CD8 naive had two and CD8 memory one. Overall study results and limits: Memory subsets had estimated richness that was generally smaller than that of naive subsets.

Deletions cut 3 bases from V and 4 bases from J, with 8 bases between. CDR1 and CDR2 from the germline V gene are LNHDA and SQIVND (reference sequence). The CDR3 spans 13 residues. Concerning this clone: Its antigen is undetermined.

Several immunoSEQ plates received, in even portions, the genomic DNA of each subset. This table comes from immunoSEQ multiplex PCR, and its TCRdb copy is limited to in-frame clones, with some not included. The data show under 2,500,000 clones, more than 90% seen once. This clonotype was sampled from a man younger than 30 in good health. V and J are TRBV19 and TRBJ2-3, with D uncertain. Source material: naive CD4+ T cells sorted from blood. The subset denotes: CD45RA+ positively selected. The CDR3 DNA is TGTGCCAGTAGTATGAACGGCGCAGATACGCAGTATTTT. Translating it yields CASSMNGADTQYF. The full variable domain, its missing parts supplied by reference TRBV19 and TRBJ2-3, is DGGITQSPKYLFRKEGQNVTLSCEQNLNHDAMYWYRQDPGQGLRLIYYSQIVNDFQKGDIAEGYSVSREKKESFPLTVTSAQKNPTAFYLCASSMNGADTQYFGPGTRLTVL.